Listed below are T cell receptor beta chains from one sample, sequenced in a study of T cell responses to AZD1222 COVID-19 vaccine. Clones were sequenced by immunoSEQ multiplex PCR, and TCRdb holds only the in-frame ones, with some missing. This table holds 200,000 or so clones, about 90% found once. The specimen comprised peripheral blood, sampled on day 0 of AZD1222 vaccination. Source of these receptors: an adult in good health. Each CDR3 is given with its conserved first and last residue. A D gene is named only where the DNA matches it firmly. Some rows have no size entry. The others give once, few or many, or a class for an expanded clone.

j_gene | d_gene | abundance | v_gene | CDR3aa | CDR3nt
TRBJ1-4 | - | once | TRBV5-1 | CASSWDPSNEKLFF | TGCGCCAGCAGCTGGGACCCATCGAATGAAAAACTGTTTTTT
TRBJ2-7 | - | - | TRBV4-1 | CASSQDYWVEQYF | TGCGCCAGCAGCCAAGATTATTGGGTCGAGCAGTACTTC
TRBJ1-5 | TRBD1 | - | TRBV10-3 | CAISPQGPGNNQPQHF | TGTGCCATCAGTCCACAGGGGCCGGGAAACAATCAGCCCCAGCATTTT
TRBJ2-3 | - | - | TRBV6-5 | CASTQGDTQYF | TGTGCCAGCACCCAAGGGGATACGCAGTATTTT
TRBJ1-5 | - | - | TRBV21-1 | CASSKTGHTGPHQPQHF | TGTGCCAGCAGCAAAACCGGACATACGGGCCCACATCAGCCCCAGCATTTT
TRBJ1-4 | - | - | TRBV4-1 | CASSPRGGTGTNEKLFF | TGCGCCAGCAGCCCCCGTGGGGGTACTGGAACTAATGAAAAACTGTTTTTT
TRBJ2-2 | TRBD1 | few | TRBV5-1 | CASSRGTGATGELFF | TGCGCCAGCAGCCGGGGGACAGGGGCCACCGGGGAGCTGTTTTTT
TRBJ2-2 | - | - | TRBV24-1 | CATSDLTGELFF | TGTGCCACCAGTGATTTGACCGGGGAGCTGTTTTTT
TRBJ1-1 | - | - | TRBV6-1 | CASSEQTGQLHNEAFF | TGTGCCAGCAGTGAACAGACAGGCCAACTCCATAATGAAGCTTTCTTT
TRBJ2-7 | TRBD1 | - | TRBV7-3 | CASSLYRGNEQYF | TGTGCCAGCAGCTTATACAGGGGTAACGAGCAGTACTTC
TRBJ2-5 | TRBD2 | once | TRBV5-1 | CASRTSGGAETQYF | TGCGCCAGCAGGACTAGCGGGGGGGCGGAGACCCAGTACTTC
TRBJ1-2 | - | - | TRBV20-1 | CSARWADGYTF | TGCAGTGCTAGATGGGCTGATGGCTACACCTTC
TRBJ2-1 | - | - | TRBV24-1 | CATSTPGRANEQFF | TGTGCCACCAGTACCCCAGGCAGGGCGAATGAGCAGTTCTTC
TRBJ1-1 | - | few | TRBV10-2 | CASSGRGEVGNTEAFF | TGCGCCAGCAGTGGAAGGGGAGAGGTTGGGAACACTGAAGCTTTCTTT
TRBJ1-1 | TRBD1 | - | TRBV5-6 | CASSFPGQGARGAFF | TGTGCCAGCAGCTTCCCCGGACAGGGGGCGCGCGGAGCTTTCTTT
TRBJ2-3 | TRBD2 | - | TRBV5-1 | CASSLAPGLAGTNTDTQYF | TGCGCCAGCAGCTTGGCCCCGGGACTAGCGGGGACTAACACAGATACGCAGTATTTT
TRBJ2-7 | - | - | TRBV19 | CASSINWPGTPEGGEQYF | TGTGCCAGTAGTATTAATTGGCCCGGGACCCCCGAGGGAGGCGAGCAGTACTTC
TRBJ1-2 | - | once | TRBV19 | CASSIFGTANYGYTF | TGTGCCAGTAGTATTTTTGGGACGGCTAACTATGGCTACACCTTC
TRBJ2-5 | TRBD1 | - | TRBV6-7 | CASSRTGTAKETQYF | TGTGCCAGCAGTCGGACCGGGACAGCTAAAGAGACCCAGTACTTC
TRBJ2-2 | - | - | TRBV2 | CASSDLGVNTGELFF | TGTGCCAGCAGTGATTTGGGTGTAAACACCGGGGAGCTGTTTTTT
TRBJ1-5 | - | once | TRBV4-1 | CASSQDPGNSNQPQHF | TGCGCCAGCAGCCAAGATCCCGGGAATAGCAATCAGCCCCAGCATTTT
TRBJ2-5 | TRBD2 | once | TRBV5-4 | CASSGRLAGTETQYF | TGTGCCAGCAGCGGAAGACTAGCGGGGACCGAGACCCAGTACTTC
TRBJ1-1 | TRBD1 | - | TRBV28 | CASSSPGARGIPEAFF | TGTGCCAGCAGTTCCCCCGGCGCCAGGGGGATACCTGAAGCTTTCTTT
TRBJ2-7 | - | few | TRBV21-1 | CASSESNPAGSYEQYF | TGTGCCAGCAGCGAAAGCAATCCGGCGGGCTCCTACGAGCAGTACTTC
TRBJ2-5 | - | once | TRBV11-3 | CASSSRGVQETQYF | TGTGCCAGCAGCTCCCGGGGCGTCCAAGAGACCCAGTACTTC
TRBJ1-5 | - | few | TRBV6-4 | CASSDGPEAQPQHF | TGTGCCAGCAGTGACGGCCCGGAGGCTCAGCCCCAGCATTTT
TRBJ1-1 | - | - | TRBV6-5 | CASSYVRLVEAFF | TGTGCCAGCAGTTACGTCAGGCTCGTGGAAGCTTTCTTT
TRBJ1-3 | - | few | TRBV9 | CASSVDRAGNTIYF | TGTGCCAGCAGCGTAGACAGGGCTGGAAACACCATATATTTT
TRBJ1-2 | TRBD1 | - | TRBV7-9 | CASMAPGDRGKENYGYTF | TGTGCCAGCATGGCCCCGGGCGACAGGGGGAAGGAGAACTATGGCTACACCTTC
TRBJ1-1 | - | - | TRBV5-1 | CASSLATGFLTEAFF | TGCGCCAGCAGCTTGGCCACAGGTTTTTTAACTGAAGCTTTCTTT
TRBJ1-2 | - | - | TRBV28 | CASSSTQGRYYGYTF | TGTGCCAGCAGTAGTACCCAGGGAAGATACTATGGCTACACCTTC